This T cell receptor (beta chain) was sequenced in a study of human T cells and chemical hapten exposure (dated by TCRdb to 2020 to 2022). Looking at the study overall: For sensitization, 2% DPC in acetone was applied to a roughly 2 cm by roughly 2 cm area of upper inner arm skin. Patients additionally received weekly therapeutic DPC doses to the scalp throughout the roughly 24-week study period. Patch testing was done on the upper back using Finn chambers containing 0.01% DPC, and results were scored after 6 days according to International Contact Dermatitis Research Group standards. The patient cohort, mostly female, included alopecia areata with under or over 50% scalp involvement, alopecia totalis and alopecia universalis. Libraries were combined into a pool for sequencing, and differences in TCR yield between samples came mainly from small differences in library volumes within the pool. The study tracked peripheral blood TCR repertoire changes in vivo during primary and secondary sensitization to the hapten diphenylcyclopropenone (DPC) in alopecia patients. Blood samples were taken from patients before sensitization (week 0) and at 2, 6 and about 24 weeks after DPC sensitization. Twenty-nine alopecia patients gave blood for TCR sequencing at one to four time points (pre-sensitization, 2, 6 and 24 weeks).

Regarding this clonotype: The specificity of this receptor is unknown. Base quality data are lacking; no much larger clone is found one base away.

Library construction relied on RACE. Data came from a NextSeq 500. Library preparation attached unique molecular identifiers to individual cDNA molecules for quantitative, reproducible TCR counting. From each blood RNA sample, both TCR alpha and TCR beta chains were sequenced. As for how the authors treated the data: The median number of TCRs per sample was roughly 98,000, ranging from roughly 23,224 to 700,000. The Decombinator software suite was used to annotate V, J and CDR3 in the TCR reads. Every sample was subsampled to the same number of TCRs (28,000) for the PS versus PT1 abundance plots. Expanded TCRs were defined as absent before sensitization and observed at least eight times at the 2-week time point. TCRdb reprocessed the public reads (quality trimming at Q25 with fastp, clone calling with MiXCR) and kept in-frame beta chains. Each entry is one CDR3 protein sequence, shown with its most common DNA and genes. TCRdb, rather than the study authors, made the V and J calls. Across this sample there are over 45,000 distinct CDR3 sequences, with approximately 8.6% seen only once. Roughly 15% of the sample lies in the top ten.

The germline V gene specifies MNHEY as CDR1 and SVGEGT as CDR2. V sheds 6 bases and J sheds 4 bases, leaving 15 bases between their ends. Measured from the cysteine to the phenylalanine, the CDR3 is 14 residues long. Here the CDR3 DNA is all that survives: 42 bases in frame from base 1. Results and caveats for the whole study, not just this receptor: Patch test score correlated positively with the number of PT1 expanded TCRs, reaching significance at thresholds 8, 16 and 32 but not at 4. No change with DPC sensitization was found in the number of TCRs above 1 in 1000 frequency, and no evidence of global repertoire structure alterations was found. Significantly more large CDR3 similarity clusters were formed by expanded TCRs than by pre-sensitization or healthy control sets, consistent with antigen-driven responses. After repeated subsampling, the strength of the expansion versus patch-test correlation and the threshold at which it became significant changed. Because every patient had alopecia, a presumed autoimmune disease, the patients' immune response might differ from that of healthy individuals.

The time point label, read with the paper, signifies: patch test 1, 2 weeks after DPC sensitization. The meaning of the sample's treatment or condition label: therapeutic diphenylcyclopropenone sensitization with weekly scalp DPC. At each patch-test visit, blood was drawn before the patch test was applied. Patients were considered eligible if aged 18 to 70, diagnosed with alopecia and deemed suitable for DPC therapy, and patients were excluded if pregnant. Total RNA was extracted from unfractionated whole blood collected in Tempus Blood RNA tubes. This receptor chain uses TRBV6-2 or TRBV6-3 and TRBJ1-1; no D gene is confidently identified. The clonotype was recovered from a woman aged 40 to 50 with alopecia areata. Some clones in this sample may be carry-over from other donors' samples. Source: whole blood, taken in connection with sensitization to the hapten diphenylcyclopropenone (DPC). The CDR3 reads as follows: CASRTEGRGTEAFF. The DNA reads TGTGCCAGCAGGACGGAGGGTCGGGGCACTGAAGCTTTCTTT.